These T cell receptor beta chains were read from a single sample in a study of T cells after yellow fever vaccination. Each CDR3 protein is one row after TCRdb ran MiXCR on the 5' RACE reads. The sample lists under 550,000 distinct CDR3 sequences, about a fifth seen once, with about a sixth in the top ten. This specimen consisted of PBMCs, obtained 21 days after the first yellow fever vaccination. All receptors come from a man aged 18 to 29 who received the YFV17D yellow fever vaccine. Both conserved end residues are part of each CDR3.

v_gene: TRBV2; j_gene: TRBJ1-2; CDR3aa: CASSSNIGRGKNGYTF
v_gene: TRBV7-2; j_gene: TRBJ2-7; CDR3aa: CASSLVEGSYEHYF
v_gene: TRBV6-2/TRBV6-3; j_gene: TRBJ2-5; CDR3aa: CASGVGTPETQYF
v_gene: TRBV20-1; j_gene: TRBJ2-7; CDR3aa: CSARDTGGFYEQYF
v_gene: TRBV30; j_gene: TRBJ2-6; CDR3aa: CAWSVTAGANVLTF
v_gene: TRBV28; j_gene: TRBJ2-5; CDR3aa: CASSLDPAAIETQYF
v_gene: TRBV5-1; j_gene: TRBJ2-1; CDR3aa: CASSLDSRRHNEQFF
v_gene: TRBV4-1; j_gene: TRBJ2-3; CDR3aa: CASSQKGQDTDTQYF
v_gene: TRBV20-1; j_gene: TRBJ2-1; CDR3aa: CSVWTNRGFRDEQFF
v_gene: TRBV19; j_gene: TRBJ2-3; CDR3aa: CASSMYWRTDTQYF
v_gene: TRBV6-1; j_gene: TRBJ2-5; CDR3aa: CATRVLAGLGTQYF
v_gene: TRBV12-3/TRBV12-4; j_gene: TRBJ1-5; CDR3aa: CASTQVYSNQPQHF
v_gene: TRBV6-2/TRBV6-3; j_gene: TRBJ1-1; CDR3aa: CASSYGATEAFF
v_gene: TRBV9; j_gene: TRBJ1-4; CDR3aa: CASSVAGSNEKLFF
v_gene: TRBV7-2; j_gene: TRBJ2-5; CDR3aa: CASSPLGGRQGTETQYF
v_gene: TRBV20-1; j_gene: TRBJ2-2; CDR3aa: CSARVRGGEPFF
v_gene: TRBV6-6; j_gene: TRBJ2-5; CDR3aa: CASSYAGQETQYF
v_gene: TRBV3-1; j_gene: TRBJ2-3; CDR3aa: CASSLRTVGTDTQYF
v_gene: TRBV18; j_gene: TRBJ2-7; CDR3aa: CASSANSLATSNEQYF
v_gene: TRBV6-5; j_gene: TRBJ1-2; CDR3aa: CASSWEGGYYGYTF
v_gene: TRBV25-1; j_gene: TRBJ2-4; CDR3aa: CASSDRSLEGKNIQYF
v_gene: TRBV7-2; j_gene: TRBJ1-5; CDR3aa: CASSLSGSGNQPQHF
v_gene: TRBV29-1; j_gene: TRBJ1-5; CDR3aa: CSVARGSNQPQHF
v_gene: TRBV15; j_gene: TRBJ1-1; CDR3aa: CATSRASLLGTEAFF
v_gene: TRBV3-1; j_gene: TRBJ1-2; CDR3aa: CASSRTGANYGYTF
v_gene: TRBV12-3/TRBV12-4; j_gene: TRBJ2-1; CDR3aa: CASSLLAGGLRSSYNEQFF
v_gene: TRBV12-3/TRBV12-4; j_gene: TRBJ1-5; CDR3aa: CASSDTGGSGNQPQHF
v_gene: TRBV6-2/TRBV6-3; j_gene: TRBJ1-6; CDR3aa: CASSYGAVNSPLHF
v_gene: TRBV7-3; j_gene: TRBJ2-6; CDR3aa: CASNIGAGGANVLTF
v_gene: TRBV10-3; j_gene: TRBJ1-1; CDR3aa: CAIRGQGWHTEAFF
v_gene: TRBV7-9; j_gene: TRBJ1-4; CDR3aa: CASTYYEKLFF
v_gene: TRBV6-2/TRBV6-3; j_gene: TRBJ2-1; CDR3aa: CASSYRQGSSYNEQFF
v_gene: TRBV5-1; j_gene: TRBJ1-1; CDR3aa: CASSFGAAGTEAFF
v_gene: TRBV7-8; j_gene: TRBJ1-2; CDR3aa: CASSLSDRSYGYTF
v_gene: TRBV7-8; j_gene: TRBJ1-1; CDR3aa: CASRSGPGTEAFF
v_gene: TRBV7-2; j_gene: TRBJ2-5; CDR3aa: CASSPRLAGRPQETQYF
v_gene: TRBV5-1; j_gene: TRBJ2-2; CDR3aa: CASSPMGMTDNTGELFF
v_gene: TRBV4-1; j_gene: TRBJ1-5; CDR3aa: CASSGPGPSNQPQHF
v_gene: TRBV20-1; j_gene: TRBJ2-3; CDR3aa: CSARAPTYTDTQYF
v_gene: TRBV24-1; j_gene: TRBJ1-2; CDR3aa: CATSEGEEYGYTF